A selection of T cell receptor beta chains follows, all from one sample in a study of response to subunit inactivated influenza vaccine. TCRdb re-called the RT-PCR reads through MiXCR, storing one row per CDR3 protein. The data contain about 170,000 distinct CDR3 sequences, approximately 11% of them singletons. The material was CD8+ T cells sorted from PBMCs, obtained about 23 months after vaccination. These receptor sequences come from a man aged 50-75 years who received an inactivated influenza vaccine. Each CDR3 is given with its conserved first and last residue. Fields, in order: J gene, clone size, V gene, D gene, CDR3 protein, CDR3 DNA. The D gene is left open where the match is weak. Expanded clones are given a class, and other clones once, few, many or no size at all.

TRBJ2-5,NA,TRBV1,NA,CTSSHLSRTSGGRGEETQYF,TGCACCAGCAGCCACTTATCTCGGACTAGCGGGGGGAGGGGTGAGGAGACCCAGTACTTC
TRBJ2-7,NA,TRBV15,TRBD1,CATRKTGLDEQYF,TGTGCCACCAGAAAGACAGGGCTCGACGAGCAGTACTTC
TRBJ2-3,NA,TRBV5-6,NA,CASSRERQYTDTQYF,TGTGCCAGCAGCCGCGAACGGCAGTACACAGATACGCAGTATTTT
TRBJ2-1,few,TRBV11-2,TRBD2,CASSLDAGVSTYNEQFF,TGTGCCAGCAGCTTAGATGCGGGAGTAAGTACCTACAATGAGCAGTTCTTC
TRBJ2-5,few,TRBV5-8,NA,CASSLRRTPSGQETQYF,TGTGCCAGCAGTTTGAGGCGGACTCCCTCGGGGCAAGAGACCCAGTACTTC
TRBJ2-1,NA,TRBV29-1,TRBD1,CSGLGTGVNEQFF,TGCAGCGGACTGGGTACAGGGGTTAATGAGCAGTTCTTC
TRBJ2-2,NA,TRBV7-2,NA,CASSPMTWGWELFF,TGTGCCAGCAGCCCGATGACTTGGGGGTGGGAGCTGTTTTTT
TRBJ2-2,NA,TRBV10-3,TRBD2,CAIREPGTSGPGELFF,TGTGCCATCAGAGAGCCCGGGACTAGCGGGCCCGGGGAGCTGTTTTTT
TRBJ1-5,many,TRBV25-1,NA,CASSVGGQPQHF,TGTGCCAGCAGTGTCGGCGGCCAGCCCCAGCATTTT
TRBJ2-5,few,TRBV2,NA,CASSGFGEETQYF,TGTGCCAGCAGTGGGTTCGGGGAAGAGACCCAGTACTTC
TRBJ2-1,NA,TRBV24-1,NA,CATSAPGSYNEQFF,TGTGCCACCAGTGCCCCGGGCTCCTACAATGAGCAGTTCTTC
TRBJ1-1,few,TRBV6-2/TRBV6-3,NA,CASSATRAHTEAFF,TGTGCCAGCAGTGCCACCCGGGCCCACACTGAAGCTTTCTTT
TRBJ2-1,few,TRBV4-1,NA,CASSHNNNEQFF,TGCGCCAGCAGCCACAATAACAATGAGCAGTTCTTC
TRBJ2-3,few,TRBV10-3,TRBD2,CAISPSGEADTQYF,TGTGCCATCAGTCCTAGCGGGGAAGCAGATACGCAGTATTTT
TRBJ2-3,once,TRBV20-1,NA,CSASNKPSSTDTQYF,TGCAGTGCTAGTAACAAGCCCTCTAGCACAGATACGCAGTATTTT
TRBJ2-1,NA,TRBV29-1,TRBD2,CSVLLAGRVSYNEQFF,TGCAGCGTTCTACTAGCGGGGAGGGTCTCCTACAATGAGCAGTTCTTC
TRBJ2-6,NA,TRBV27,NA,CASSFLGTGANVLTF,TGTGCCAGCAGTTTTCTGGGCACTGGGGCCAACGTCCTGACTTTC
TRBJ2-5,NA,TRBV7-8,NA,CATTNAQETQYF,TGTGCCACCACGAACGCTCAAGAGACCCAGTACTTC
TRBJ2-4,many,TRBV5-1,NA,CASSLEERNIQYF,TGCGCCAGCAGCTTGGAGGAGCGAAACATTCAGTACTTC
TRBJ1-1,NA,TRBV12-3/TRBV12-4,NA,CASSFTAPGDTEAFF,TGTGCCAGCAGTTTTACAGCCCCTGGGGACACTGAAGCTTTCTTT
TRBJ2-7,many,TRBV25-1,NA,CASSENPGIGFYEQYF,TGTGCCAGCAGCGAAAATCCTGGTATTGGTTTCTACGAGCAGTACTTC
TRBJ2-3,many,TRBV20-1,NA,CSATQSLGKDTQYF,TGCAGTGCCACCCAGAGTTTAGGGAAGGATACGCAGTATTTT
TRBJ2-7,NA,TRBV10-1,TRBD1,CASSPTLLTGGIHEQYF,TGCGCCAGCAGTCCAACCCTCCTGACAGGGGGTATCCACGAGCAGTACTTC
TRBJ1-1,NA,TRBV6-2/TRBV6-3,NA,CASSDALLDGPNTEAFF,TGTGCCAGCAGCGATGCCCTCCTGGACGGGCCGAACACTGAAGCTTTCTTT
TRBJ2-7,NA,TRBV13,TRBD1,CASSLGTGYSYEQYF,TGTGCCAGCAGCTTAGGGACAGGGTACTCCTACGAGCAGTACTTC
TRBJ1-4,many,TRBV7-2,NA,CASSPVVATNEKLFF,TGTGCCAGCAGCCCCGTGGTGGCAACTAATGAAAAACTGTTTTTT
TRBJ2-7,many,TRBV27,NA,CASSLSGGRSYEQYF,TGTGCCAGCAGTTTATCGGGGGGCCGTTCCTACGAGCAGTACTTC
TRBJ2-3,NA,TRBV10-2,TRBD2,CASGGLAGGTTDTQYF,TGCGCCAGCGGGGGACTAGCGGGGGGTACCACAGATACGCAGTATTTT
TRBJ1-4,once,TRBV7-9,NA,CASSLGTIKLFF,TGTGCCAGCAGCTTAGGGACTATCAAACTGTTTTTT
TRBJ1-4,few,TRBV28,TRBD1,CASSRQGPSRQEKLFF,TGTGCCAGCAGTCGACAGGGGCCCTCGAGGCAGGAAAAACTGTTTTTT
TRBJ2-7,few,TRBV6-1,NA,CASRDSHEQYF,TGTGCCAGCAGGGACAGCCACGAGCAGTACTTC
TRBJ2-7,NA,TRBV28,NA,CASSLSGALYEQYF,TGTGCCAGCAGTTTATCGGGGGCCCTCTACGAGCAGTACTTC
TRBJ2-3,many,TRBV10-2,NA,CASSITDTQYF,TGCGCCAGCAGCATAACAGATACGCAGTATTTT
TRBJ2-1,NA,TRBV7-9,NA,CASSLGLKNEQFF,TGTGCCAGCAGCTTAGGACTAAAGAATGAGCAGTTCTTC
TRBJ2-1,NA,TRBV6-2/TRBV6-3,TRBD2,CASSGRLAGLGFDEQFF,TGTGCCAGCAGTGGTCGACTAGCGGGATTAGGGTTCGATGAGCAGTTCTTC
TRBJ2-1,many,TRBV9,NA,CASSVAPSSYNEQFF,TGTGCCAGCAGCGTAGCCCCTAGCTCCTACAATGAGCAGTTCTTC
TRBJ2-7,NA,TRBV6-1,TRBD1,CASSPDRVYEQYF,TGTGCCAGCAGCCCGGACAGGGTCTACGAGCAGTACTTC
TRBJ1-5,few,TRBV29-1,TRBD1,CSVELTGGFAQPQHF,TGCAGCGTTGAGCTGACAGGGGGCTTCGCTCAGCCCCAGCATTTT
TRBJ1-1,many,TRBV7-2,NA,CASSLAIFGFQGGVNTEAFF,TGTGCCAGCAGCTTAGCGATCTTCGGTTTCCAGGGAGGCGTCAACACTGAAGCTTTCTTT
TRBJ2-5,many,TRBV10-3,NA,CAISEIVAASSQETQYF,TGTGCCATCAGTGAGATTGTCGCAGCCTCGTCCCAAGAGACCCAGTACTTC
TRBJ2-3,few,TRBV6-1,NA,CASTQLYGTTDTQYF,TGTGCCAGCACACAACTATACGGGACAACAGATACGCAGTATTTT
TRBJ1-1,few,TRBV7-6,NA,CASSLAGITNTEAFF,TGTGCCAGCAGCTTAGCCGGGATTACAAACACTGAAGCTTTCTTT
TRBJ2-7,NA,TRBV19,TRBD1,CASSMGTGGNYEQYF,TGTGCCAGTAGTATGGGGACAGGGGGCAACTACGAGCAGTACTTC
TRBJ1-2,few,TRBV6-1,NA,CASSEGPFGYGYTF,TGTGCCAGCAGTGAGGGGCCCTTCGGCTATGGCTACACCTTC
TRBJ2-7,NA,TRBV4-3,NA,CASSQGTPSTYEQYF,TGCGCCAGCAGCCAAGGGACTCCAAGCACCTACGAGCAGTACTTC
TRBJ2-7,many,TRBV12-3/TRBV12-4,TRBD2,CASREGLAGAYEQYF,TGTGCCAGCAGGGAGGGACTAGCGGGAGCCTACGAGCAGTACTTC
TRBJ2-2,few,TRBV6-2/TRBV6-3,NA,CASSPPNKGGGTGELFF,TGTGCCAGCAGTCCCCCTAATAAAGGGGGTGGAACCGGGGAGCTGTTTTTT
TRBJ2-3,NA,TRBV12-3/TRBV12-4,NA,CASSATLAPTDTQYF,TGTGCCAGCAGTGCCACACTAGCCCCCACAGATACGCAGTATTTT
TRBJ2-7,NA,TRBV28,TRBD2,CASSLGAGVTTEQYF,TGTGCCAGCAGTTTAGGAGCGGGAGTAACCACCGAGCAGTACTTC
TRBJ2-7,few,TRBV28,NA,CASSSPGTFSSYEQYF,TGTGCCAGCAGTTCCCCCGGGACGTTCAGCTCCTACGAGCAGTACTTC
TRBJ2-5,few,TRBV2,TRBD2,CASSDTSGYQETQYF,TGTGCCAGCAGTGACACTAGCGGGTACCAAGAGACCCAGTACTTC
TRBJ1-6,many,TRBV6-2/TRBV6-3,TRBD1,CASSKGTVENSPLHF,TGTGCCAGCAGTAAAGGGACAGTCGAAAATTCACCCCTCCACTTT
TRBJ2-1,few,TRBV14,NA,CASSLLAAGNNEQFF,TGTGCCAGCAGCCTTCTCGCGGCGGGTAACAATGAGCAGTTCTTC
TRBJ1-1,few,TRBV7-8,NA,CASSPVTEAFF,TGTGCCAGCAGCCCAGTTACTGAAGCTTTCTTT
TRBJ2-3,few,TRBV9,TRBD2,CASSARTSAHTDTQYF,TGTGCCAGCAGCGCCCGGACTAGCGCGCACACAGATACGCAGTATTTT
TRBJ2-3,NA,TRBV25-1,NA,CASSDAADTQYF,TGTGCCAGCAGTGATGCGGCAGATACGCAGTATTTT
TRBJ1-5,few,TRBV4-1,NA,CASSQTRVLGQPQHF,TGCGCCAGCAGCCAGACCAGGGTTTTAGGTCAGCCCCAGCATTTT
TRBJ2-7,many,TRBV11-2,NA,CASSSSYEQYF,TGTGCCAGCAGCTCATCCTACGAGCAGTACTTC
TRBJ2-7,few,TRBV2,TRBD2,CASRGLAGLYEQYF,TGTGCCAGCAGGGGACTAGCGGGACTCTACGAGCAGTACTTC
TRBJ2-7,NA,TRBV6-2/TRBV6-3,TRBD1,CASSYPGTVSYEQYF,TGTGCCAGCAGTTACCCCGGGACAGTCTCCTACGAGCAGTACTTC